This T cell receptor (beta chain) derives from a study of T cell changes during pregnancy in multiple sclerosis. The assay was immunoSEQ multiplex PCR, and TCRdb's table has in-frame clones only and misses some. This sample carries about 36,000 clones, roughly 89% of them seen once, and the ten largest clones take 0.6% to 1%. The V gene's germline CDR1 is MNHNY and CDR2 SVGAGI (reference sequence). V trimming: 4 bases; J trimming: 4 bases; junction bases outside the gene matches: 4. The CDR3 sequence is 14 residues long. The rearrangement links TRBV6-6 to TRBJ1-5, with 7 nucleotides matching TRBD1. This clonotype originated in a female donor in good health, enrolled as a control in a pregnancy study. The specimen was CD4+ T cells from peripheral blood mononuclear cells, collected after pregnancy. The CDR3 DNA is TGTGCCAGCAGTTCCCCGGGACAGAATCAGCCCCAGCATTTT. Protein: CASSSPGQNQPQHF.